These 30 T cell receptor beta chains share one sample of origin, sequenced in a study of shared clonotypes between healthy human individuals. Using immunoSEQ multiplex PCR, the repertoire was profiled, and TCRdb retains in-frame clones only, with some absent. The repertoire holds over 2 million clones, with 85% to 95% as singletons. What was sequenced was naive CD4+ T cells sorted from blood. The subset was: CD45RA+ positively selected. Source of these receptors: a man aged 18 to 30 in good health.

The chain couples TRBV6-1 to TRBJ2-1; TRBD2 might be the D (6 bases). CDR1 is MNHNS and CDR2 is SASEGT in the germline V gene. Trimming left V 2 bases short and J 2 bases short, with 13 bases between. The CDR3 is 16 residues long. The CDR3 loop reads CASSEMRGYTYNEQFF. Here the CDR3 DNA reads TGTGCCAGCAGTGAAATGCGGGGATACACCTACAATGAGCAGTTCTTC.

V gene TRBV6-1 combines with J gene TRBJ2-1; D remains unclear. V lost 1 base and J 0 bases, leaving 13 bases between the germline ends. Germline loops: CDR1 MNHNS, CDR2 SASEGT. The CDR3 is 17 amino acids. The CDR3 sequence is CASSEVGSSGSYNEQFF. CDR3 in DNA: TGTGCCAGCAGTGAAGTGGGTAGCTCGGGCTCCTACAATGAGCAGTTCTTC.

CDR3 region: CASSQNTGGYTF. CDR3 nucleotides: TGTGCCAGCAGTCAAAACACAGGGGGGTACACCTTC. This chain connects TRBV28 to TRBJ1-2, with 8 positions matching TRBD1. V dropped 5 bases and J dropped 11; count of bases not matched to a gene: 7. The germline gives CDR1 MDHEN, CDR2 SYDVKM. The CDR3 length is 12 residues.

About this clone: The sample contains more than one DNA sequence encoding this CDR3. The chain employs TRBV27 and TRBJ2-7; the match to TRBD2 covers 7 bases. CDR3 length equals 12 residues. Trimming took 3 bases from V and 7 from J; bases not matched to a gene: 3. The germline V gene encodes CDR1 MNHEY and CDR2 SMNVEV (reference sequence). The CDR3 bases are TGTGCCAGCAGTTTTTCGGGGGGAGAGCAGTACTTC. It encodes CASSFSGGEQYF.

This clone has a single count. The genes are TRBV9 and TRBJ2-5; 9 bases map to TRBD2. CDR3 size: 14 residues. The germline V gene has CDR1 SGDLS and CDR2 YYNGEE. V was clipped by 3 bases and J by 2 bases; unmatched bases: 2. The CDR3 loop is CASSALAGQETQYF. The CDR3 DNA follows: TGTGCCAGCAGCGCTCTAGCGGGGCAAGAGACCCAGTACTTC.

The rearrangement links TRBV15 to TRBJ2-1, with 8 bases that match TRBD1. The junction had 18 bases not matched to a gene; V was cut back by 0 bases and J by 8 bases. The CDR3 contains 19 residues. The V gene's germline CDR1 is LNHNV and CDR2 YYDKDF (reference sequence). The DNA of the CDR3 is TGTGCCACCAGCAGAGACAATTGGGGACGCTTGACAGGGGTCTATGAGCAGTTCTTC. This translates into CATSRDNWGRLTGVYEQFF. Combining the CDR3 with reference TRBV15 and TRBJ2-1 gives the whole variable domain DAMVIQNPRYQVTQFGKPVTLSCSQTLNHNVMYWYQQKSSQAPKLLFHYYDKDFNNEADTPDNFQSRRPNTSFCFLDIRSPGLGDTAMYLCATSRDNWGRLTGVYEQFFGPGTRLTVL.

This chain joins TRBV6-6 and TRBJ1-1; no clear D gene. The CDR3 contains 12 residues. The V and J ends lost 3 bases and 1 base respectively, with 3 bases between them. CDR1 MNHNY and CDR2 SVGAGI come from the germline V gene (reference sequence). The CDR3 region has the DNA TGTGCCAGCAGTTATGCGAACACTGAAGCTTTCTTT. It translates to CASSYANTEAFF.

This chain uses TRBV19 with TRBJ1-5, with D possibly matching TRBD1 (5 bases). Germline assignment: CDR1 LNHDA and CDR2 SQIVND (reference sequence). This CDR3 contains 14 residues. Trimming cost V 3 bases and J 1 base, with 7 bases left between them. CDR3 nucleotide sequence: TGTGCCAGTAGTATGTGGGACAGCAATCAGCCCCAGCATTTT. Its translation is CASSMWDSNQPQHF.

J is TRBJ2-7 and V is TRBV9; TRBD1 matches at 9 bases. J lost 0 bases, V lost 4 bases, and 5 bases had no gene match. The germline CDR1 and CDR2 sequences are SGDLS and YYNGEE. The CDR3 has 15 amino acids. The CDR3: CASSTGQGNSYEQYF. CDR3 coding DNA: TGTGCCAGCAGCACTGGACAGGGGAACTCCTACGAGCAGTACTTC.

This chain connects TRBV6-5 to TRBJ2-3; TRBD1 matches 9 bases. The trim removed 2 bases at V and 2 bases at J, leaving 2 bases unmatched. Per germline, CDR1 MNHEY and CDR2 SVGAGI. This CDR3 comprises 15 residues. Here the CDR3 reads CASSYGTGPTDTQYF. The CDR3 nucleotides are TGTGCCAGCAGTTACGGGACAGGGCCCACAGATACGCAGTATTTT.

V is TRBV6-4 and J is TRBJ1-1; 7 nucleotides align to TRBD1. The V segment lost 2 bases and the J segment 3 bases; nucleotides outside the gene matches: 6. This CDR3 has 15 amino acids. Per the germline V gene, CDR1 is MRHNA and CDR2 is SNTAGT. Written as DNA, the CDR3 is TGTGCCAGCAGTGACGCGGGACAGTTGGACACTGAAGCTTTCTTT. Translated: CASSDAGQLDTEAFF.

This sequence joins TRBV10-2 and TRBJ2-7; D call uncertain. The CDR3 is 13 residues long. The germline V and J ends were trimmed by 4 bases and 5 bases, with 12 bases remaining between them. Germline assignment: CDR1 WSHSY and CDR2 SAAADI. The chain's CDR3 is CASSVSWGNEQYF. The CDR3 DNA reads TGCGCCAGCAGTGTAAGTTGGGGTAACGAGCAGTACTTC.

J is TRBJ2-5 and V is TRBV5-4, with 7 bases aligning to TRBD1. The junction had 11 bases not matched to a gene; V was cut back by 4 bases and J by 5 bases. CDR1 SGHNT and CDR2 YYREEE come from the germline V gene (reference sequence). The length of the CDR3 is 15 residues. The CDR3 DNA follows: TGTGCCAGCAGCCTACCGGGACAGAGGACGGAGACCCAGTACTTC. Translation: CASSLPGQRTETQYF.

V is TRBV5-4 and J is TRBJ1-1, with a possible D match to TRBD1 (6 bases). The V gene's germline CDR1 is SGHNT and CDR2 YYREEE (reference sequence). Trimming shortened V by 5 bases and J by 1 base, and 12 bases separated the two germline ends. The CDR3 length is 14 residues. The CDR3 sequence is CASRGGIPNTEAFF. In nucleotides, the CDR3 is TGTGCCAGCAGAGGGGGTATTCCGAACACTGAAGCTTTCTTT.

As for this clone: Other DNA sequences within the sample encode an identical CDR3. The CDR3: CASSYGRTYEQYF. The CDR3 DNA is TGTGCCAGCAGTTACGGCAGGACCTACGAGCAGTACTTC. The V call is TRBV6-5, the J call TRBJ2-7; D is uncertain. V gave up 2 bases and J gave up 2 bases, with 7 bases separating them. Germline CDR1 reads MNHEY; CDR2 reads SVGAGI. The CDR3 is 13 amino acids.

This rearrangement joins TRBV5-1 to TRBJ2-1, with 12 bases matching TRBD2. This CDR3 has 18 amino acids. V was clipped by 4 bases and J by 0 bases; unmatched bases: 8. Germline CDR1 SGHRS, CDR2 YFSETQ. The CDR3 region has the DNA TGCGCCAGCAGCACTAGGACTAGCGGGATACTCTCCTACAATGAGCAGTTCTTC. As protein: CASSTRTSGILSYNEQFF.

This clone has a single count. The chain combines TRBV6-5 with TRBJ2-5, with 8 bases aligning to TRBD2. CDR1 is MNHEY and CDR2 is SVGAGI in the germline V gene. The CDR3 contains 16 residues. V lost 0 bases to trimming and J lost 7 bases; unmatched junction nucleotides: 10. CDR3 bases: TGTGCCAGCAGTTACTCCCCTAGCACCCGGGGGGGGACCCAGTACTTC. Translated, it gives CASSYSPSTRGGTQYF.

About this clone itself: Other DNA sequences within the sample encode an identical CDR3. The rearrangement joins TRBV28 to TRBJ1-3; D is ambiguous. CDR1 is MDHEN and CDR2 is SYDVKM in the germline V gene. The CDR3 is 14 amino acids. V shed 1 base and J shed 1 base, with 5 bases lying between them. The CDR3 protein is CASSLSGSGNTIYF. The DNA for the CDR3 is TGTGCCAGCAGTTTATCCGGATCTGGAAACACCATATATTTT.

J is TRBJ1-1 and V is TRBV6-5, with 7 bases matching TRBD1. The V and J ends lost 7 bases and 8 bases, in that order; junction bases with no gene match: 4. The CDR3 has 11 amino acids. Germline loops: CDR1 MNHEY, CDR2 SVGAGI. The CDR3 reads CASIQGGEAFF. Written as DNA, the CDR3 is TGTGCCAGCATCCAGGGGGGGGAAGCTTTCTTT.

The CDR3 DNA reads as TGTGCCAGCAGCCCCCTCGGGACTAGTCTTATCTCCTACGAGCAGTACTTC. Translated: CASSPLGTSLISYEQYF. This chain links TRBV7-9 with TRBJ2-7; 8 bases are shared with TRBD2. This CDR3 contains 17 residues. In germline, CDR1 is SEHNR, CDR2 FQNEAQ (reference sequence). Trimming cost V 5 bases and J 0 bases; bases outside gene matches: 12.

The rearrangement links TRBV10-1 to TRBJ1-1, with D hard to call. CDR3 size: 12 residues. Trimming pared 4 bases from V and 2 bases from J, leaving 5 bases between. CDR1 is WNHNN and CDR2 is SYGVQD in the germline V gene (reference sequence). CDR3 bases: TGCGCCAGCAGTGGACAAAACACTGAAGCTTTCTTT. The encoded protein is CASSGQNTEAFF.

This chain connects TRBV27 to TRBJ1-5, with 8 bases identical to TRBD1. CDR1 and CDR2 (germline): MNHEY, SMNVEV (reference sequence). The CDR3 runs 16 residues. Trimming took 2 bases from V and 11 from J; bases not matched to a gene: 14. The CDR3 region is CASSLSRGTGREAQHF. The CDR3 coding sequence is TGTGCCAGCAGTTTAAGCCGCGGGACAGGCCGTGAAGCCCAGCATTTT.

This clone was recorded only once. The rearrangement uses TRBV10-3 and TRBJ1-2; D is unclear. CDR1 is ENHRY, CDR2 SYGVKD, per germline. The CDR3 length is 13 residues. V lost 0 bases, J lost 7 bases, and 9 bases lay in between. The CDR3 nucleotides read TGTGCCATCAGTGAGTCGGGGTATAGTGGCTACACCTTC. It yields the protein CAISESGYSGYTF.

This chain links TRBV11-2 with TRBJ1-3; no firm D call. V was shortened by 3 bases and J by 0 bases, with 15 bases between the two germline ends. Germline CDR1 SGHAT, CDR2 FQNNGV. This CDR3 has 17 amino acids. The CDR3 loop is CASSFNELGYSGNTIYF. DNA of the CDR3: TGTGCCAGCAGCTTTAACGAACTGGGGTACTCTGGAAACACCATATATTTT.

V usage is TRBV10-3 and J usage is TRBJ2-7, with TRBD1 as a possible D gene (5 bases). V shed 3 bases and J shed 2 bases, with 23 bases lying between them. There are 18 residues in the CDR3. Germline V gene data show CDR1 as ENHRY and CDR2 as SYGVKD. DNA of the CDR3: TGTGCCATCAGTGAAAAAAGGCCGTTGGGCAGGGCCACCTACGAGCAGTACTTC. Protein sequence: CAISEKRPLGRATYEQYF.

The chain links TRBV27 to TRBJ1-2; no reliable D call. Trimming removed 4 bases from V and 8 bases from J, with 11 bases in between. Germline CDR1 MNHEY, CDR2 SMNVEV (reference sequence). The CDR3 is 12 residues long. The DNA for the CDR3 is TGTGCCAGCAGTTCGACCGCCGGGGGCTACACCTTC. Its translation is CASSSTAGGYTF.

Ten or more counts support this clone. V gene TRBV7-8 combines with J gene TRBJ2-6, with D hard to call. The CDR3 loop spans 17 amino acids. CDR1 and CDR2 (germline): SGHVS, FQNEAQ. The V and J ends lost 5 bases and 5 bases respectively, with 19 bases between them. The CDR3: CASSLSHPQSRANVLTF. The CDR3 region has the DNA TGTGCCAGCAGCCTCTCGCACCCACAAAGTCGGGCCAACGTCCTGACTTTC.

Concerning this clone: Other DNA sequences of this sample code for an identical CDR3. This rearrangement joins TRBV5-6 to TRBJ2-7, with unresolved D. Trimming took 0 bases from V and 3 from J, leaving 7 bases between them. Germline CDR1 and CDR2: SGHDT and YYEEEE. The CDR3 has 13 amino acids. The CDR3 DNA follows: TGTGCCAGCAGCTTGGGTAGGCGCTACGAGCAGTACTTC. Translated: CASSLGRRYEQYF.

The chain carries TRBV30 and TRBJ1-4; D is ambiguous. This CDR3 is built from 13 residues. Germline V gene lookup returns CDR1 GTSNPN and CDR2 SVGIG (reference sequence). The V end was cut by 4 bases, the J end by 4 bases, with 10 bases between. CDR3 sequence reads: CAWNGRINEKLFF. CDR3 nucleotide sequence: TGTGCCTGGAATGGTAGGATTAATGAAAAACTGTTTTTT.

This sequence joins TRBV10-2 and TRBJ1-1; 7 positions match TRBD1. V gave up 5 bases and J gave up 4 bases; unmatched junction bases: 10. Germline V lookup: CDR1 WSHSY, CDR2 SAAADI. The CDR3 contains 15 residues. CDR3 sequence reads: CASSQTGQVSTEAFF. Written as DNA, the CDR3 is TGCGCCAGCAGTCAAACTGGACAGGTTAGCACTGAAGCTTTCTTT.